What follows describes a single TCR beta chain. This record belongs to a study of technical replicates of blood from several donors. Profiling relied on immunoSEQ multiplex PCR, and the TCRdb table lists in-frame clones only, not all of them. The sample holds approximately 100,000 clones, roughly 95% seen once. The sample was T cells isolated from PBMCs. This sequence was found in a human donor in good health.

DNA of the CDR3: TGTGCCAGTAGTATAGGAGCGGGAGGGGAGACCCAGTACTTC. Protein sequence: CASSIGAGGETQYF. The chain is built from TRBV19 and TRBJ2-5; 10 nucleotides line up with TRBD2. Germline V gives CDR1 LNHDA, CDR2 SQIVND (reference sequence). The CDR3 length is 14 residues. J gave up 5 bases and V 1 base, and 1 base lay outside the gene matches.